This TCR beta chain is drawn from a study of immune heterogeneity within non-small cell lung tumors. Study-level information: The composition of the tumors was a handful of squamous cell carcinomas, about 10 non-squamous carcinomas and 1 not otherwise specified.

The template for each sample was roughly 650 ng of genomic DNA, which had been extracted from bulk tumor tissue. Several widely spaced biopsies per primary tumor were taken during surgery. Each patient presented with untreated, newly diagnosed non-small cell lung cancer and received curative surgery. J gave up 5 bases and V 11 bases, and 8 bases lay outside the gene matches. The CDR3 contains 13 residues. Germline CDR1 is MNHNS and CDR2 is SASEGT. This clonotype was detected only a few times. Multiplex PCR (32 V and 13 J primers) was used to amplify the TCR beta CDR3. TCRdb ran MiXCR on the multiplex PCR reads and lists one entry per CDR3 protein. Among about 2,800 distinct CDR3 sequences listed, approximately 48% were seen once.

The sequencing sample was made of lung tumor tissue. The chain employs TRBV6-1 and TRBJ1-2; 10 bases align to TRBD1. This clonotype was sampled from a woman in her fifties or sixties with non-small cell lung cancer. The CDR3 sequence is CAALTGGWYGYTF. CDR3 nucleotides: TGTGCCGCTCTGACAGGGGGCTGGTATGGCTACACCTTC.